A single sample is the source of the 32 T cell receptor beta chains below, sequenced in a study of T cells in Graves' hyperthyroidism and ophthalmopathy. Amplified regions were TCR beta CDR3 sequences from RNA transcripts. An initial round of RT-PCR targeting the TCR CDR3 relied on the HTBI primer set. In TCRdb, the multiplex PCR reads were re-called with MiXCR into one record per CDR3 protein. This sample has about 96,000 distinct CDR3 sequences, with roughly half found just once. Sequencing used blood. These receptor sequences come from a woman aged 40 to 50 with Graves' hyperthyroidism.

This chain connects TRBV6-1 to TRBJ2-7; 7 bases match TRBD1. V shed 9 bases and J 5 bases; nucleotides not matched to a gene: 10. Germline V lookup: CDR1 MNHNS, CDR2 SASEGT. The CDR3 runs 13 residues. CDR3 DNA sequence: TGTGCCAGTAGACAGGGCGCCATCCACGAGCAGTACTTC. Its protein product is CASRQGAIHEQYF.

In its sample, this clonotype was seen a few times. This sequence joins TRBV7-2 and TRBJ1-6; D unclear. V lost 6 bases to trimming and J lost 14 bases, with 17 bases between them. This CDR3 is built from 13 residues. Germline CDR1 reads SGHTA; CDR2 reads FQGNSA. The CDR3 DNA is TGTGCCAGCAGTTCTCAAAGCCTTTCGACCCTCCACTTT. Encoded protein: CASSSQSLSTLHF.

V gene TRBV29-1 combines with J gene TRBJ1-5; perhaps TRBD1 as D (5 bases). V was trimmed by 8 bases and J by 2 bases, leaving 16 bases between them. The length of the CDR3 is 14 residues. Germline-derived CDR1 and CDR2 are SQVTM and ANQGSEA. CDR3 protein: CSFPGGAGNQPQHF. The CDR3 DNA reads as TGCAGCTTTCCAGGCGGGGCGGGCAATCAGCCCCAGCATTTT.

At least ten counts were recorded for this clonotype. The J gene is TRBJ2-2, the V gene TRBV7-9; D not resolved. V was pared by 0 bases and J by 2 bases, with 4 bases between. From germline, CDR1 is SEHNR and CDR2 FQNEAQ (reference sequence). The CDR3 extends over 14 amino acids. DNA of the CDR3: TGTGCCAGCAGCTTAGCTGGAAACACCGGGGAGCTGTTTTTT. Translating gives CASSLAGNTGELFF. The full variable domain, in which reference TRBV7-9 and TRBJ2-2 provide the parts outside the CDR3, is DTGVSQNPRHKITKRGQNVTFRCDPISEHNRLYWYRQTLGQGPEFLTYFQNEAQLEKSRLLSDRFSAERPKGSFSTLEIQRTEQGDSAMYLCASSLAGNTGELFFGEGSRLTVL.

The sample holds one count of this clonotype. At one of its ends the junction is not consistent with the germline gene, which may arise from a read error. V gene TRBV7-8 combines with J gene TRBJ2-6, with 9 positions matching TRBD1. There are 13 residues in the CDR3. Germline lookup yields CDR1 SGHVS and CDR2 FQNEAQ. The CDR3 region is CASSRTGDNVLTF. CDR3 DNA: TGTGCCAGCAGCCGGACAGGGGACAACGTCCTGACTTTC.

Points on this clonotype: Relative to the germline gene, one junction end is altered; a read error may explain this. The CDR3 sequence: CAASSPMKGRTFGYTF. The CDR3 coding sequence is TGTGCCGCCAGCAGCCCAATGAAAGGACGGACCTTTGGCTACACCTTC. The chain combines TRBV15 with TRBJ1-2, with D unresolved. The CDR3 runs 16 residues. Germline V lookup: CDR1 LNHNV, CDR2 YYDKDF (reference sequence). Full variable domain (outside the CDR3, taken from reference TRBV15 and TRBJ1-2): DAMVIQNPRYQVTQFGKPVTLSCSQTLNHNVMYWYQQKSSQAPKLLFHYYDKDFNNEADTPDNFQSRRPNTSFCFLDIRSPGLGDTAMYLCAASSPMKGRTFGYTFGSGTRLTVV.

This clonotype occurred many times. The V and J genes are TRBV12-5 and TRBJ2-5, with TRBD1 matching over 10 bases. Germline CDR1 is LGHNT and CDR2 is FRNRAP. This CDR3 contains 13 residues. V lost 6 bases to trimming and J lost 5 bases; unmatched junction nucleotides: 3. CDR3 residues: CASGPGQGETQYF. The CDR3 DNA reads as TGTGCTAGTGGCCCGGGACAGGGGGAGACCCAGTACTTC.

The gene calls are TRBV9 and TRBJ1-2; 7 nucleotides line up with TRBD1. The germline gives CDR1 SGDLS, CDR2 YYNGEE. CDR3 length equals 11 residues. CDR3 amino acids: CASTGNYGYTF. The CDR3 DNA sequence: TGTGCTTCGACAGGGAACTATGGCTACACCTTC. Complete variable domain (other parts from reference TRBV9 and TRBJ1-2): DSGVTQTPKHLITATGQRVTLRCSPRSGDLSVYWYQQSLDQGLQFLIQYYNGEERAKGNILERFSAQQFPDLHSELNLSSLELGDSALYFCASTGNYGYTFGSGTRLTVV.

A remark on this clonotype: Since the CDR3 does not end with the conserved phenylalanine or tryptophan, this likely comes from a read error. The rearrangement links TRBV6-1 to TRBJ2-7, with TRBD2 matching over 11 bases. Germline trimming cut 9 bases from V and 7 bases from J; bases unmatched to any gene: 11. Germline lookup yields CDR1 MNHNS and CDR2 SASEGT. The CDR3 has 14 amino acids. The CDR3 loop reads CASSQLAGAGEQYL. CDR3 in DNA: TGTGCCAGTAGTCAACTAGCGGGAGCGGGAGAGCAGTACCTC.

By share, this clonotype counts as medium-sized. The chain joins TRBV29-1 to TRBJ1-2, with 8 bases matching TRBD1. V trimming: 7 bases; J trimming: 7 bases; junction bases outside the gene matches: 14. This CDR3 contains 14 residues. Germline values: CDR1 SQVTM, CDR2 ANQGSEA. CDR3 sequence reads: CSAPALTGDGGYTF. The CDR3 DNA follows: TGCAGCGCACCAGCCTTGACAGGGGATGGTGGCTACACCTTC.

This clonotype came up many times. An end of the junction does not agree with germline; a read error may underlie this. The chain uses TRBV10-3 and TRBJ2-7; 11 bases are shared with TRBD2. This CDR3 is 17 amino acids long. Germline V gene sequence: CDR1 ENHRY, CDR2 SYGVKD. The CDR3 DNA reads TGTGCCAGCAGTGAATCGCATGGGACTAGCGGCCCTTACGAGCAGTACTTC. Translated: CASSESHGTSGPYEQYF.

This chain joins TRBV7-2 and TRBJ1-1, with 9 bases aligning to TRBD1. Germline CDR1 reads SGHTA; CDR2 reads FQGNSA. After removal of 3 bases from V and 11 bases from J, the junction contained 7 bases not matched to a gene. The CDR3 consists of 13 residues. This CDR3 reads CASSFSGDRVAFF. CDR3 DNA: TGTGCCAGCAGCTTCTCAGGGGACAGGGTGGCTTTCTTT.

At least ten counts were recorded for this clonotype. The gene calls are TRBV6-4 and TRBJ2-2; 10 bases fit TRBD1. Losses at the gene ends were 5 bases for V and 3 bases for J; bases not matched to a gene: 3. Germline CDR1 is MRHNA and CDR2 is SNTAGT. The CDR3 has 15 amino acids. The CDR3, as DNA: TGTGCCAGCAGTACCGGGACAGGGGACACCGGGGAGCTGTTTTTT. Protein sequence: CASSTGTGDTGELFF.

The table lists this clonotype with many counts. The chain links TRBV20-1 to TRBJ2-7; 9 bases are shared with TRBD2. Germline CDR1 reads DFQATT; CDR2 reads SNEGSKA (reference sequence). The CDR3 is 14 amino acids. V shed 5 bases, J shed 1 base, and the junction held 6 bases outside the gene matches. The CDR3 protein is CSAPRTSASYEQYF. Written as DNA, the CDR3 is TGCAGTGCTCCCCGGACTAGCGCGTCCTACGAGCAGTACTTC.

V is TRBV7-8 and J is TRBJ1-2, with 10 bases identical to TRBD1. J gave up 3 bases and V 5 bases, and 9 bases lay outside the gene matches. CDR1 is SGHVS, CDR2 FQNEAQ, per germline. CDR3 length equals 16 residues. CDR3: CASSLPGQGIDYGYTF. The CDR3 DNA follows: TGTGCCAGCAGCCTACCGGGACAGGGGATCGACTATGGCTACACCTTC.

The chain employs TRBV12-3 or TRBV12-4 and TRBJ2-3; TRBD2 aligns across 7 bases. With 3 bases clipped from V and 0 bases from J, the junction kept 3 bases outside the gene matches. The CDR3 runs 15 residues. CDR3 sequence: CASSFQRGSTDTQYF. CDR3 bases: TGTGCCAGCAGTTTCCAGCGGGGAAGCACAGATACGCAGTATTTT.

The CDR3 sequence: CSARDRRGLHTGELFF. The DNA for the CDR3 is TGCAGTGCTAGAGATAGGCGGGGTCTGCACACCGGGGAGCTGTTTTTT. V is TRBV20-1 and J is TRBJ2-2, with TRBD2 as a possible D gene (6 bases). V lost 0 bases, J lost 3 bases, and 14 bases lay in between. Germline V gives CDR1 DFQATT, CDR2 SNEGSKA (reference sequence). The CDR3 totals 16 residues.

On this clonotype itself: A much larger clone differs from this one at a single base, so this may be a read error. This rearrangement joins TRBV2 to TRBJ2-5; 12 positions match TRBD2. Germline CDR1 SNHLY, CDR2 FYNNEI. The CDR3 length is 15 residues. V was pared by 6 bases and J by 5 bases, with 7 bases of the junction left unmatched. In DNA, the CDR3 is TGTGCCAGCAGAAAAACTAGCGGGGGGTGGGAGACCCAGTACTTC. This sequence encodes CASRKTSGGWETQYF.

This clonotype was counted at least ten times. Written as DNA, the CDR3 is TGCGCCAGCTCTGGGGCCAACGTCCTGACTTTC. Amino acid sequence: CASSGANVLTF. V is TRBV10-1 and J is TRBJ2-6; no clear D. CDR1 is WNHNN, CDR2 SYGVQD, per germline (reference sequence). The CDR3 is 11 amino acids. V lost 8 bases and J 1 base, leaving 0 bases between the germline ends.

The chain couples TRBV11-2 to TRBJ1-6; the D gene is possibly TRBD1 (6 bases). V lost 3 bases, J lost 7 bases, and 10 bases lay in between. CDR1 is SGHAT, CDR2 FQNNGV, per germline. The CDR3 spans 14 residues. CDR3 amino acids: CASSFKGVNSPLHF. CDR3 nucleotide sequence: TGTGCCAGCAGCTTTAAGGGGGTAAATTCACCCCTCCACTTT.

This clonotype was counted only a few times. The chain links TRBV19 to TRBJ2-7, with TRBD1 matching over 10 bases. The J segment lost 3 bases and the V segment lost 3 bases, leaving 2 bases of the junction unmatched. CDR1 is LNHDA, CDR2 SQIVND, per germline (reference sequence). The CDR3 is 14 amino acids. CDR3 in amino acids: CASSMTGGGYEQYF. CDR3 DNA: TGTGCCAGTAGTATGACAGGGGGCGGCTACGAGCAGTACTTC.

The sample holds many counts of this clonotype. V and J are TRBV24-1 and TRBJ1-5; D remains ambiguous. CDR3 size: 12 residues. V dropped 0 bases and J dropped 6 bases, with 2 bases sitting between them. Germline CDR1 reads KGHDR; CDR2 reads SFDVKD. CDR3 loop: CATSDLSQPQHF. The CDR3 nucleotides are TGTGCCACCAGTGATTTGAGTCAGCCCCAGCATTTT.

This clonotype came up many times. V is TRBV7-9 and J is TRBJ2-5; D remains unclear. CDR1 is SEHNR and CDR2 is FQNEAQ in the germline V gene (reference sequence). The CDR3 length is 14 residues. Deletions cut 5 bases from V and 5 bases from J, with 15 bases between. CDR3 in amino acids: CASSPSRRAETQYF. The CDR3, as DNA: TGTGCCAGCAGCCCCAGCCGTAGGGCGGAGACCCAGTACTTC.

This clonotype was seen a handful of times. The rearrangement uses TRBV7-2 and TRBJ2-2; 8 nucleotides line up with TRBD2. The germline gives CDR1 SGHTA, CDR2 FQGNSA. This CDR3 is built from 21 residues. The V gene end was trimmed by 4 bases and the J gene end by 2 bases; junction bases not matched to a gene: 21. As DNA, the CDR3 is TGTGCCAGCAGCTCTGGGGCCCGTGGGAGCGGGAGATTACGAAACACCGGGGAGCTGTTTTTT. Translation: CASSSGARGSGRLRNTGELFF.

This clonotype has only a few counts. J is TRBJ1-2 and V is TRBV10-2; TRBD1 might be the D (6 bases). Trimming left V 1 base short and J 5 bases short, with 8 bases between. CDR1 and CDR2 from the germline V gene are WSHSY and SAAADI. The CDR3 extends over 13 amino acids. The CDR3 region is CASSEFDRYGYTF. As DNA, the CDR3 is TGCGCCAGCAGTGAGTTCGACAGGTATGGCTACACCTTC.

By its share, this clonotype is medium-sized (0.01 to 0.1%). The gene calls are TRBV9 and TRBJ2-2; D possibly corresponds to TRBD2 (5 bases). CDR1 is SGDLS, CDR2 YYNGEE, per germline. The CDR3 length is 13 residues. V was pared by 2 bases and J by 8 bases, with 10 bases between. The CDR3: CASSVRSGGELFF. The CDR3 nucleotides are TGTGCCAGCAGCGTGAGGTCGGGAGGGGAGCTGTTTTTT.

As to this clonotype: A much larger clone lies one base from this, so it may be a read error. This chain links TRBV5-1 with TRBJ2-2; maybe TRBD2 (5 bases). The CDR3 spans 15 residues. Germline CDR1 is SGHRS and CDR2 is YFSETQ. CDR3: CASSLRSTGTGEPFF. The CDR3 coding sequence is TGCGCCAGCAGCTTGCGGTCCACGGGCACCGGGGAGCCGTTTTTT. Using reference TRBV5-1 and TRBJ2-2 for the parts outside the CDR3, the full variable domain is KAGVTQTPRYLIKTRGQQVTLSCSPISGHRSVSWYQQTPGQGLQFLFEYFSETQRNKGNFPGRFSGRQFSNSRSEMNVSTLELGDSALYLCASSLRSTGTGEPFFGEGSRLTVL.

The count of this clonotype is one. One end of the junction fails to match germline, which may point to a read error. The genes are TRBV7-9 and TRBJ1-1, with a weak D call TRBD1 (5 bases). CDR3 length equals 17 residues. Germline lookup yields CDR1 SEHNR and CDR2 FQNEAQ (reference sequence). Written as DNA, the CDR3 is TGTGCCTGCAGCTTAGGACATCCTGCAGGCCCTCACACTGAAGCTTTCTTT. This codes for CACSLGHPAGPHTEAFF.

This clonotype appeared many times. This chain uses TRBV7-2 with TRBJ1-2; 9 bases line up with TRBD1. After removal of 5 bases from V and 4 bases from J, the junction contained 2 bases not matched to a gene. Germline loops: CDR1 SGHTA, CDR2 FQGNSA. The CDR3 runs 13 residues. The CDR3 reads CASSNRGLYGYTF. The CDR3, as DNA: TGTGCCAGCAGCAACAGGGGGCTCTATGGCTACACCTTC.

This clonotype has at least ten counts. The V gene is TRBV12-3 or TRBV12-4, the J gene TRBJ1-2; D call uncertain. The CDR3 is 13 amino acids. With 2 bases removed from V and 4 bases from J, the gap between germline ends came to 8 bases. Written as DNA, the CDR3 is TGTGCCAGCAGTTTATCGGAGTCCTATGGCTACACCTTC. This gives the protein CASSLSESYGYTF.

The chain carries TRBV25-1 and TRBJ1-2, with a tentative D call TRBD1 (6 bases). The CDR3 length is 14 residues. Germline CDR1 reads MGHDK; CDR2 reads SYGVNS. With 7 bases removed from V and 11 bases from J, the gap between germline ends came to 23 bases. In DNA form, the CDR3 reads TGTGCCAGCAAAGACAGCAGTTTCGGACAGCTATACACCTTC. Protein sequence: CASKDSSFGQLYTF.

In its sample, this clonotype was seen many times. The chain has TRBV6-6 and TRBJ1-2, with TRBD1 matching over 7 bases. Germline V gene data show CDR1 as MNHNY and CDR2 as SVGAGI (reference sequence). Unmatched junction bases numbered 7, after V lost 5 bases and J lost 7 bases. This CDR3 is built from 13 residues. CDR3 residues: CASSIRQGGGYTF. CDR3 DNA: TGTGCCAGCAGTATCAGACAGGGAGGTGGCTACACCTTC.